Shown below are 18 T cell receptor beta chains from a single sample sequenced in a study of liver allograft versus peripheral blood T cells. Study in general: T cell receptor repertoires in transplanted livers were compared with those in recipients' peripheral blood.

Using its own MiXCR run on the reads, TCRdb lists one record per CDR3 protein. Of about 13,000 distinct CDR3 sequences in the sample, 18% were seen once. The receptor set was obtained from a human patient who had a liver transplant. The graft donor may have contributed some T cells.

In the case of this clonotype: A single base separates this from a much larger clone, so it may be a read error. No conserved phenylalanine or tryptophan ends this CDR3, so it is likely a read error. The rearrangement joins TRBV5-4 to TRBJ2-5; D may be TRBD1 (6 bases). From germline, CDR1 is SGHNT and CDR2 YYREEE (reference sequence). The ends were cut back, 0 bases at V and 3 bases at J, with 6 bases in the middle. The CDR3 runs 13 residues. CDR3 loop: CASSLGQEETQYS. CDR3 DNA: TGTGCCAGCAGCTTGGGACAGGAAGAGACCCAGTACTCC.

This clonotype is labeled medium-sized. The J gene is TRBJ1-6, the V gene TRBV10-3; the match to TRBD1 covers 11 bases. With V trimmed by 4 bases and J by 10 bases, 6 bases remained unmatched. CDR3 length: 15 residues. CDR1 is ENHRY, CDR2 SYGVKD, per germline. The CDR3 nucleotides read TGTGCCATCAGTGGGGACAGGGGGATAGCCTCACCCCTCCACTTT. Translation gives CAISGDRGIASPLHF.

This clonotype occurred a few times. This chain links TRBV12-3 or TRBV12-4 with TRBJ1-6; D remains unclear. Trimming removed 5 bases from V and 9 bases from J, with 11 bases in between. The CDR3 spans 13 residues. For the CDR3, the DNA is TGTGCCAGCAGTCCCAGACAAGGTTCACCCCTCCACTTT. Amino acids: CASSPRQGSPLHF.

In this sample, this clonotype turned up a few times. This chain joins TRBV7-9 and TRBJ1-1; 9 bases are shared with TRBD1. The CDR3 extends over 16 amino acids. V lost 0 bases, J lost 4 bases, and 6 bases stayed unmatched. In germline, CDR1 is SEHNR, CDR2 FQNEAQ (reference sequence). The CDR3 DNA sequence: TGTGCCAGCAGCTTAGCACAGGGGGCTCGGGGCACTGAAGCTTTCTTT. This translates into CASSLAQGARGTEAFF. Full variable domain (rest looked up from reference TRBV7-9 and TRBJ1-1): DTGVSQNPRHKITKRGQNVTFRCDPISEHNRLYWYRQTLGQGPEFLTYFQNEAQLEKSRLLSDRFSAERPKGSFSTLEIQRTEQGDSAMYLCASSLAQGARGTEAFFGQGTRLTVV.

This chain connects TRBV28 to TRBJ2-1, with D tentatively TRBD1 or TRBD2 (5 bases each). V lost 3 bases, J lost 5 bases, and 14 bases lay in between. CDR1 is MDHEN, CDR2 SYDVKM, per germline. This CDR3 spans 15 amino acids. The CDR3 bases are TGTGCCAGCAGTTTTTTAAAGGGGACCGACAATGAGCAGTTCTTC. The encoded protein is CASSFLKGTDNEQFF.

This clonotype came up a few times. The chain carries TRBV11-1 and TRBJ2-1; D unclear. Trimming left V 1 base short and J 8 bases short, with 15 bases between. CDR3 length equals 15 residues. CDR1 is SGHAT and CDR2 is FQDESV in the germline V gene (reference sequence). As DNA, the CDR3 is TGTGCCAGCAGCTTAGTGGGTGACACCTTCTATGAGCAGTTCTTC. This encodes CASSLVGDTFYEQFF.

The chain links TRBV19 to TRBJ2-7; the match to TRBD2 covers 8 bases. The CDR3 has 17 residues. The germline V gene encodes CDR1 LNHDA and CDR2 SQIVND (reference sequence). The ends lost 4 bases at V and 1 base at J; junction bases unmatched: 12. CDR3 bases: TGTGCCAGTAGTAAGGGGGGGCTAGCGGGCGTATCCTACGAGCAGTACTTC. It translates to CASSKGGLAGVSYEQYF.

This clonotype occurred a few times. The rearrangement joins TRBV27 to TRBJ1-4; possibly TRBD1 for D (5 bases). V was shortened by 4 bases and J by 4 bases, with 16 bases between the two germline ends. The CDR3 contains 16 residues. Per germline, CDR1 MNHEY and CDR2 SMNVEV (reference sequence). The CDR3 DNA sequence: TGTGCCAGCAGTTCCTACGCGACAGATAATAATGAAAAACTGTTTTTT. Its translation: CASSSYATDNNEKLFF.

V is TRBV6-2 or TRBV6-3 and J is TRBJ1-2, with TRBD1 matching over 8 bases. Germline V gene data show CDR1 as MNHEY and CDR2 as SVGEGT. The length of the CDR3 is 15 residues. The V segment lost 2 bases and the J segment 3 bases; nucleotides outside the gene matches: 5. The DNA of the CDR3 is TGTGCCAGCAGTTACAAGGACAGGGCTTACTATGGCTACACCTTC. Translated: CASSYKDRAYYGYTF.

This clonotype was counted ten times or more. The DNA for the CDR3 is TGTGCCAGCAGGGGTAGGACCATTGAGCTGAAGGAGCTGTTTTTT. It translates to CASRGRTIELKELFF. The rearrangement uses TRBV6-1 and TRBJ2-2; no reliable D call. Germline V CDR1 and CDR2: MNHNS, SASEGT. CDR3 length: 15 amino acids. V lost 6 bases to trimming and J lost 10 bases, with 21 bases between them.

V is TRBV5-4 and J is TRBJ1-4; D not certain. The V gene's germline CDR1 is SGHNT and CDR2 YYREEE (reference sequence). V lost 1 base and J lost 6, with 10 bases in between. This CDR3 is built from 14 residues. The CDR3 region has the DNA TGTGCCAGCAGCTTGAAATCCGGTTATGAAAAACTGTTTTTT. Encoded protein: CASSLKSGYEKLFF.

This clonotype was seen a handful of times. V and J are TRBV14 and TRBJ2-1, with a possible D match to TRBD2 (6 bases). The V and J ends lost 3 bases and 1 base respectively, with 13 bases between them. Germline V gene lookup returns CDR1 SGHDN and CDR2 FVKESK. The CDR3 covers 16 residues. CDR3: CASSHLLAGSYNEQFF. The CDR3 DNA reads as TGTGCCAGCAGCCACCTACTAGCCGGGTCCTACAATGAGCAGTTCTTC.

The CDR3 sequence: CSARERYRGLSYNEQFF. CDR3 in DNA: TGCAGTGCTAGAGAAAGGTACAGGGGGCTCTCCTACAATGAGCAGTTCTTC. The chain joins TRBV20-1 to TRBJ2-1; 9 positions match TRBD1. Germline lookup yields CDR1 DFQATT and CDR2 SNEGSKA (reference sequence). The CDR3 runs 17 residues. Trimming cost V 0 bases and J 0 bases; bases outside gene matches: 6.

The rearrangement links TRBV7-9 to TRBJ2-1, with 8 bases matching TRBD1. Trimming removed 2 bases from V and 7 bases from J; junction bases left unmatched: 10. CDR3 length: 16 residues. CDR1 is SEHNR, CDR2 FQNEAQ, per germline (reference sequence). The CDR3 DNA sequence: TGTGCCAGCAGCTTACCTTCAGGGGGCGAAAGAAATGAGCAGTTCTTC. Translating it yields CASSLPSGGERNEQFF.

The chain couples TRBV7-3 to TRBJ2-5; no firm D call. V lost 3 bases and J 0 bases, leaving 5 bases between the germline ends. CDR3 size: 13 residues. Germline V gene data show CDR1 as SGHTA and CDR2 as FQGTGA. The DNA for the CDR3 is TGTGCCAGCAGCTTGGGGTACCAAGAGACCCAGTACTTC. Translated: CASSLGYQETQYF.

In its sample, this clonotype ranks as medium-sized. V is TRBV7-2 and J is TRBJ2-5; TRBD2 might be the D (6 bases). V was clipped by 3 bases and J by 2 bases, with 7 bases between them. The CDR3 loop spans 13 amino acids. Germline loops: CDR1 SGHTA, CDR2 FQGNSA. The CDR3 sequence is CASSFGTQETQYF. The CDR3 DNA follows: TGTGCCAGCAGCTTTGGGACTCAAGAGACCCAGTACTTC.

As concerns this clonotype: A much bigger clone sits one base away, suggesting this may be a read error. This chain uses TRBV27 with TRBJ2-7, with TRBD1 identical over 9 bases. The CDR3 runs to 14 residues. Germline lookup yields CDR1 MNHEY and CDR2 SMNVEV (reference sequence). The CDR3 DNA sequence: TGTGTCAGCAGTCTAGGACAGGGGATTTACGAGCAGTACTTC. Translating it yields CVSSLGQGIYEQYF.

In this sample, this clonotype turned up a few times. This sequence joins TRBV12-3 or TRBV12-4 and TRBJ1-4; D perhaps matches TRBD1 (5 bases). The CDR3 has 15 residues. V lost 5 bases and J lost 2, with 12 bases in between. CDR3 sequence: CASSPSGPTNEKLFF. Written as DNA, the CDR3 is TGTGCCAGCAGTCCATCGGGACCCACTAATGAAAAACTGTTTTTT.